This section outlines one T cell receptor (beta chain) sequence together with its context. This clone was counted a single time. The specificity of this receptor is unknown. No per-base quality is available; no much larger clone lies one base away. These data are taken from a study of cytomegalovirus exposure and HLA in healthy donors (dated by TCRdb to the late 2010s). Regarding the research as a whole: An earlier analysis of several hundred of the donors reported 250 to 350 Gb of sequence data and around 120 million unique TCR beta sequences from about 180 million T cells. An early release that covered some 640 HLA-typed donors contained approximately 300 gigabases of sequencing data and tens of millions of unique TCR sequences. Among the roughly 400 genotyped donors, approximately 77% belonged to the genetic ancestry cluster associated with self-reported Caucasian donors. The study aimed to test whether signatures of past pathogen exposure could be identified by cataloging public T cell receptors. Using immunosequencing, the study profiled T cell repertoires from around 680 subjects and related those repertoires to cytomegalovirus serostatus. Besides the first cohort of roughly 660 subjects, a separate validation cohort made up of 90 to 150 different subjects was used. The study combined high-throughput TCR immunosequencing, statistical association of individual TCRs with disease status, and machine learning to predict cytomegalovirus infection status. A later analysis re-examined previously published TCR beta repertoires from more than 650 donors and added high-resolution HLA genotyping to investigate patterns of TCR occurrence. In the later analysis, no new phenotypic data were used to find candidate immune exposures; instead, reliance was placed on TCR beta sequences and their occurrence across donors. In an earlier analysis of 587 of the donors, high-throughput TCR beta sequencing was used to judge whether each TCR beta V gene segment behaved as functional or pseudogenic. Donor age, sex, ethnicity and CMV serostatus were collected together with the repertoire data. A later genetic analysis took genome-wide SNP genotypes for about 65% of the roughly 670 donors and used that subset as a discovery cohort. Every repertoire in the discovery cohort had been generated on one and the same sequencing platform. HLA typing included class I and class II loci at four-digit resolution. The number of typed donors differed by locus: 629-630 for A, B, C, DRB1 and DQB1; about 520 for DQA1; over 600 for DPA1; and about 470 for DPB1. Because of strong linkage in the cohort, roughly five DR-DQ haplotypes were treated as single units for association and clustering. Across 300 to 500 genotyped donors of the cohort, an average of about 240,000 unique TCR beta nucleotide sequences per donor were sequenced, and roughly 20% of those sequences were non-productive. What the study reported, not specific to this receptor: Some IMGT-functional V segments, including TRBV6-2 and TRBV6-3, could not be told apart with the 87-base-pair reads, so those segments were excluded. HLA typing was unavailable for some donors at each locus, so association tests used only the typed subset. The only immune exposure information available for the cohort was CMV serostatus. The classifier was reported to diagnose cytomegalovirus status with high specificity and sensitivity in both the original and validation cohorts. A cluster of highly shared sequence variants was judged likely to represent a technical artifact of the sequencing pipeline. In a later analysis, HLA-associated TCR beta chains were found to be more clonally expanded and to have lower generation probabilities than equally common non-associated chains. In vitro tests confirmed that a few of the cytomegalovirus-associated TCR beta chains recognize cytomegalovirus antigens. A later analysis associated about 17,000 TCR beta sequences with specific HLA alleles at a false discovery rate of 0.05. Compared with the roughly 700-donor mean, donors in an Asian-associated ancestry cluster had fewer N-insertions in productive TCRs, according to a later genetic analysis. An association between a missense DCLRE1C variant and V-gene and J-gene trimming of TCR beta chains was found in a later genetic analysis and replicated in an independent cohort. The cohort was sequenced for TCR beta chains only, and without alpha or paired-chain data the features that could be detected were limited. Presence/absence analyses assumed roughly uniform sequencing depth across donors, an assumption that may not hold. According to a later analysis, TCR association rates differed among HLA loci, with DRB1 alleles showing the most associated TCRs and HLA-C alleles showing the fewest. A further reported finding was that TCR beta sequences accurately predicted the HLA-A and HLA-B alleles for most subjects in the first cohort. Several of the top co-occurrence clusters appeared to be linked to parvovirus B19, influenza, CMV and Epstein-Barr virus, according to a later analysis. Seventeen rarely observed V segments, including chromosome 9 orphons, were excluded from the earlier analysis of several hundred of the donors because counts were too low. An earlier analysis of 587 of the donors showed that most TCR beta V segments appeared in productive rearrangements either about 87% or about 30% of the time, which broadly matched IMGT annotations. The study gave a list of 150 to 200 TCR beta chains associated with cytomegalovirus. According to the authors, the approach could potentially be generalized to other disease states and immunological phenotypes. Most TCR sequences were observed very rarely across donors, whereas some public TCRs were present in many individuals. Linkage disequilibrium might explain the correlated functional status among segregating V segments, but an unknown experimental factor could not be excluded. Strong co-occurrence of HLA alleles, especially DR and DQ, made assigning TCR associations to individual alleles difficult. A later analysis found that most CMV-associated TCR beta chains appeared HLA-restricted, with HLA associations seemingly driven largely by CMV exposure.

The cohort consisted of hundreds of healthy bone marrow donors. Cohort members were all nominally healthy when sampled, although unrecorded immune exposures were likely present. The donor was CMV seronegative and belonged to the group of 350 to 400 seronegative cohort members. A peripheral blood sample was collected from each donor, and TCR beta sequencing was performed on peripheral blood mononuclear cells. The Qiagen DNeasy Blood Extraction Kit was used to extract genomic DNA from the blood cell samples. The library was produced with the immunoSEQ multiplex PCR assay. The multiplex PCR relied on a mix of 60 forward primers for TCR Vbeta segments and 13 reverse primers for TCR Jbeta segments. The CDR3 region of rearranged TCR beta genes was amplified from genomic DNA with a multiplex PCR assay. The amplified TCR beta libraries were sequenced on the Illumina HiSeq System as 87-base-pair reads. Concerning the study's data processing: Across the roughly 600 repertoires, a later analysis counted 80 million or so unique TCR beta chains, 9 million to 14 million of which were shared by at least two donors. Raw reads were error-corrected and collapsed into unique sequences with a nearest-neighbor algorithm that merged closely related sequences to remove PCR and sequencing errors. Alignment of CDR3 sequences to IMGT reference sequences was used to assign V, D and J gene segments. For a sequence to be retained, a match of at least six nucleotides was required to both a V gene segment and a J gene segment. A rearrangement was called productive if the CDR3 had no stop codons and remained in frame with V and J, and every other rearrangement was called non-productive. Following IMGT convention, CDR3 was defined as the stretch from the second conserved V-encoded cysteine up to the conserved J-encoded phenylalanine. In an earlier analysis of some 550 of the donors, sequences lacking an unambiguous match to a single V gene segment were excluded. In an earlier analysis of some 590 of the donors, a V segment was called functional when productive rearrangements were above 56.7%, and segregating when the standard deviation between donors exceeded 5%. To diagnose cytomegalovirus status from the catalog of TCR beta chain sequences, a statistical classification framework was built. A later analysis assigned V and J genes by comparing TCR nucleotide sequences with IMGT/GENE-DB human TR gene sequences. Using the TCRdist pipeline, a later analysis assigned CDR3 sequences along with most-parsimonious VDJ recombination scenarios. In a later analysis, every TCR beta chain was defined by the combination of its CDR3 amino acid sequence and its V-gene family, and reads without a unique V-gene family were dropped. As a way to deal with suspected cross-contamination and a sequencing artifact, a later analysis dropped under 600 nucleotide sequences that were highly shared and had low generation probability. A later analysis calculated a clonal expansion index for each public chain from normalized within-repertoire ranks of inferred template counts. Generation probabilities in a later analysis came from a VDJ recombination model fitted to out-of-frame rearrangements, and those results were checked against IGoR. A later analysis scored TCR-TCR, TCR-HLA and TCR-CMV co-occurrence with hypergeometric tests, applying a repertoire-size bias correction to TCR pairs. False discovery rates were estimated in a later analysis by permuting HLA or CMV assignments 20 times. In a later analysis, co-occurring TCRs were grouped with DBSCAN, and TCRdist sequence similarity was added when clustering was performed within HLA-allele-positive subsets. Co-occurrence clustering excluded repertoires with fewer than 30,000 or more than 120,000 public chains, plus five with anomalous nucleotide sharing. Entries here come from immuneACCESS through TCRdb and include only in-frame sequences with V and J called. Some clones fail to appear in such tables; in the studies checked, an unresolved V gene covers under half of the shortfall, and the cause of the remainder is unknown. V, J and clone size were drawn from that table, and D and trimming were deduced from the DNA. The sample includes some 130,000 clones, with 80% observed a single time. Of the sample, 1% is held by the ten largest clones.

The CDR3 holds 15 amino acids from the cysteine to the phenylalanine. Kept here is only the CDR3 DNA, which spans 45 bases and is read in frame from base 1. After removal of 5 bases from V and 4 bases from J, the junction retains 8 bases not matched to a gene. Sequences SGHRS (CDR1) and YFSETQ (CDR2) are obtained from the germline V gene. This chain is built from TRBV5-1 and TRBJ2-5, with 10 central nucleotides matching TRBD1. What was sequenced was PBMCs. This sequence originates from a man aged 40-49 years in good health and CMV-seronegative. The bases are TGCGCCAGCAGTTCCGGACAGGGGGTACTAGAGACCCAGTACTTC. Its protein product is CASSSGQGVLETQYF.